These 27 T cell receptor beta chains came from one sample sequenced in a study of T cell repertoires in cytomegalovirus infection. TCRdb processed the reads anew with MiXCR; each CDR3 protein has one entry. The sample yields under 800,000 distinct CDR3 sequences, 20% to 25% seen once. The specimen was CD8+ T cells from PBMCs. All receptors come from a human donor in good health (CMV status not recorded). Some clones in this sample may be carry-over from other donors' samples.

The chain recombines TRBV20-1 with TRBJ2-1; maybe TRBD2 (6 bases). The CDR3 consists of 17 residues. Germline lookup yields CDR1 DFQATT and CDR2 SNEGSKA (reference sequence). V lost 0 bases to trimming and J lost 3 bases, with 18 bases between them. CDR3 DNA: TGCAGTGCTAGAGATTTCAGCGGGCCGCTTAACTACAATGAGCAGTTCTTC. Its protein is CSARDFSGPLNYNEQFF.

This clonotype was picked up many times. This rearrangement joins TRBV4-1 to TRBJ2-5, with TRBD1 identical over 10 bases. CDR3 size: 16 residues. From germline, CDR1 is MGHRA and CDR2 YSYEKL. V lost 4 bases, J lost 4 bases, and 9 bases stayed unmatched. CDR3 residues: CASSRGTGAIGETQYF. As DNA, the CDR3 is TGCGCCAGCAGCCGGGGGACAGGGGCTATTGGAGAGACCCAGTACTTC.

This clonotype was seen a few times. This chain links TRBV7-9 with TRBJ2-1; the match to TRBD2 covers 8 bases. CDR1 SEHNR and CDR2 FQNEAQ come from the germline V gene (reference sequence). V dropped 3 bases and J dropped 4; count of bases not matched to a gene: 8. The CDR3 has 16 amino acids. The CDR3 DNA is TGTGCCAGCAGCTTCGCGGGGGGACCAGTTTACAATGAGCAGTTCTTC. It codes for CASSFAGGPVYNEQFF.

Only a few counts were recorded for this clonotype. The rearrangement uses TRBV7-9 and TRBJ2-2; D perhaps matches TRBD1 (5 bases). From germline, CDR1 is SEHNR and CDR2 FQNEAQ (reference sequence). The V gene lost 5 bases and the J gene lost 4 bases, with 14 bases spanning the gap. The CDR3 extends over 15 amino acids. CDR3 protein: CASSPTVLPTGELFF. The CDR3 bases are TGTGCCAGCAGCCCGACAGTCTTACCCACCGGGGAGCTGTTTTTT.

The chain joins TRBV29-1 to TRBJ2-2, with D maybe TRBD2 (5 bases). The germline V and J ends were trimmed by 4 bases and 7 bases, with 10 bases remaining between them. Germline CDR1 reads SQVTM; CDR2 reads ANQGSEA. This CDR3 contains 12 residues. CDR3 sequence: CSVVRGHGELFF. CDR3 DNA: TGCAGCGTTGTCCGGGGTCACGGGGAGCTGTTTTTT.

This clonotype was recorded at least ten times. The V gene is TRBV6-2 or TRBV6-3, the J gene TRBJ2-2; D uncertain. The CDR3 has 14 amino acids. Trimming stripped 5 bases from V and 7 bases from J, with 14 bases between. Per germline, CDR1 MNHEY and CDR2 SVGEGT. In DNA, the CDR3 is TGTGCCAGCAGTCTAAGAAGACTTGACGGGGAGCTGTTTTTT. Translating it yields CASSLRRLDGELFF.

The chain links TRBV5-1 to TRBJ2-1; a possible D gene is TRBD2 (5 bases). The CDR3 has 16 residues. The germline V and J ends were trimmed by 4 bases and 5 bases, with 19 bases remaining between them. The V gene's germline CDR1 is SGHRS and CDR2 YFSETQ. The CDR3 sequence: CASSPGRAVYHNEQFF. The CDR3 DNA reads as TGCGCCAGCAGCCCGGGCCGAGCGGTTTACCACAATGAGCAGTTCTTC.

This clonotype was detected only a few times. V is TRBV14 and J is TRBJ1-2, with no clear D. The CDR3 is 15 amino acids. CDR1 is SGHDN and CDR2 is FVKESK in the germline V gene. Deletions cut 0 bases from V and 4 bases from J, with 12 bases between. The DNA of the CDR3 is TGTGCCAGCAGCCAAGATGAGGCGGGAACCTATGGCTACACCTTC. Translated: CASSQDEAGTYGYTF.

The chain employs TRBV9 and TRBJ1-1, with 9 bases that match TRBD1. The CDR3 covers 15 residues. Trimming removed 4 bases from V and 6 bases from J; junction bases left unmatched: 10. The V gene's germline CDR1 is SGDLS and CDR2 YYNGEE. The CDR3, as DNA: TGTGCCAGCAGCAAAACCGGGACAGGGTCGTCTGAAGCTTTCTTT. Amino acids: CASSKTGTGSSEAFF.

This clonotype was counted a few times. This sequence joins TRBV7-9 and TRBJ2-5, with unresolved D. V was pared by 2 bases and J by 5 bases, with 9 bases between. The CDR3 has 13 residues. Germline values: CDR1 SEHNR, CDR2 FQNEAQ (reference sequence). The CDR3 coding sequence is TGTGCCAGCAGCTTAATTAGCCGGGAGACCCAGTACTTC. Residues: CASSLISRETQYF. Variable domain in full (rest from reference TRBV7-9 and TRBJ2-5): DTGVSQNPRHKITKRGQNVTFRCDPISEHNRLYWYRQTLGQGPEFLTYFQNEAQLEKSRLLSDRFSAERPKGSFSTLEIQRTEQGDSAMYLCASSLISRETQYFGPGTRLLVL.

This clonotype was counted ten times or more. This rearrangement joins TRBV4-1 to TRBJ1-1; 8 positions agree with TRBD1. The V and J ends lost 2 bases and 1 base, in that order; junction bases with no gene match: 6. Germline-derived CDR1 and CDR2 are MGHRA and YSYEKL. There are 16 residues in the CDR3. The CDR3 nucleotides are TGCGCCAGCAGCCAATGGACAGGGAACGAGAACACTGAAGCTTTCTTT. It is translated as CASSQWTGNENTEAFF.

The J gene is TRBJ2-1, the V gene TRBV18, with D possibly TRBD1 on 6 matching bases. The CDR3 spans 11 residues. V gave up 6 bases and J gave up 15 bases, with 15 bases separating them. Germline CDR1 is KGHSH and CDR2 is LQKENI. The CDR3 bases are TGTGCCAGCTCGCAGGGGACCGAACCGTTCTTC. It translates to CASSQGTEPFF.

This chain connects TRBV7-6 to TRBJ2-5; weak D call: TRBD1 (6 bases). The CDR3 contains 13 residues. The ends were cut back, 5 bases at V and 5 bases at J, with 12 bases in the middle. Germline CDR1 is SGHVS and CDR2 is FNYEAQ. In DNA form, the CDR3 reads TGTGCCAGCAGCCCATCAGGGGTGGAGACCCAGTACTTC. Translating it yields CASSPSGVETQYF.

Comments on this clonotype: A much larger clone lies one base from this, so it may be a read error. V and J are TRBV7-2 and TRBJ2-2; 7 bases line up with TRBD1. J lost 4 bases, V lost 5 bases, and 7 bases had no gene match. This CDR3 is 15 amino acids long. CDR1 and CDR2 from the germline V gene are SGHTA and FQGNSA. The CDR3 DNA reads TGTGCCAGCAGCATGGGGGACAGCCTCACCGGGGAGCTGTTTTTT. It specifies CASSMGDSLTGELFF. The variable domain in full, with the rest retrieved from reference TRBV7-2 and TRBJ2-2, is GAGVSQSPSNKVTEKGKDVELRCDPISGHTALYWYRQSLGQGLEFLIYFQGNSAPDKSGLPSDRFSAERTGGSVSTLTIQRTQQEDSAVYLCASSMGDSLTGELFFGEGSRLTVL.

The CDR3 loop reads CSASGTSGEDTQYF. The DNA for the CDR3 is TGCAGTGCTAGTGGGACTAGCGGCGAAGATACGCAGTATTTT. The V call is TRBV20-1, the J call TRBJ2-3, with TRBD2 matching over 11 bases. The junction had 4 bases not matched to a gene; V was cut back by 3 bases and J by 5 bases. The CDR3 extends over 14 amino acids. Germline V gene sequence: CDR1 DFQATT, CDR2 SNEGSKA (reference sequence).

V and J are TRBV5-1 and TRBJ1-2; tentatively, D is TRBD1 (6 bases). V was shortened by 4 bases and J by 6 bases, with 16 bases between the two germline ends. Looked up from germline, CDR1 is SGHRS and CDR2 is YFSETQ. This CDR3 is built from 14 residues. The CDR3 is CASSGTTGIDGYTF. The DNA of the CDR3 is TGCGCCAGCAGCGGCACCACAGGGATAGATGGCTACACCTTC.

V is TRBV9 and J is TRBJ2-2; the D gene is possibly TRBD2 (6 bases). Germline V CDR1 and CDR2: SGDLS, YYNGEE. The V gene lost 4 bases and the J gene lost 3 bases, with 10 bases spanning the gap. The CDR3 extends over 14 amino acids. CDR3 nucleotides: TGTGCCAGCAGCACCTGGGAGGACACCGGGGAGCTGTTTTTT. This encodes CASSTWEDTGELFF. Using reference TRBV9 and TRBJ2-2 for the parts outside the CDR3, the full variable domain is DSGVTQTPKHLITATGQRVTLRCSPRSGDLSVYWYQQSLDQGLQFLIQYYNGEERAKGNILERFSAQQFPDLHSELNLSSLELGDSALYFCASSTWEDTGELFFGEGSRLTVL.

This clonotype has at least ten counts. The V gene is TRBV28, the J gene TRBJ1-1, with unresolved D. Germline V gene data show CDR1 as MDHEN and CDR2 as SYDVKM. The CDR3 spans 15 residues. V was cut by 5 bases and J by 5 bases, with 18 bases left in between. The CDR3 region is CASSPFVWDRTEAFF. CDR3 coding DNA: TGTGCCAGCAGTCCCTTTGTATGGGATCGGACTGAAGCTTTCTTT.

The CDR3 coding sequence is TGCAGCGTTCCAACAGCGGCCGGCCCCGAGCAGTACTTC. Encoded protein: CSVPTAAGPEQYF. This rearrangement joins TRBV29-1 to TRBJ2-7, with D tentatively TRBD2 (5 bases). The CDR3 is made up of 13 amino acids. Trimming removed 5 bases at V and 6 bases at J, with 17 bases between. CDR1 SQVTM and CDR2 ANQGSEA come from the germline V gene.

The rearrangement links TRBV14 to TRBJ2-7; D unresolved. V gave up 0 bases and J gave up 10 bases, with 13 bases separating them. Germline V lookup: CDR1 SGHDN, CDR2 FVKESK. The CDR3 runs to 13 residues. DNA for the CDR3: TGTGCCAGCAGCCAAGATCTTAGCAGTTTTCAGTACTTC. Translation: CASSQDLSSFQYF.

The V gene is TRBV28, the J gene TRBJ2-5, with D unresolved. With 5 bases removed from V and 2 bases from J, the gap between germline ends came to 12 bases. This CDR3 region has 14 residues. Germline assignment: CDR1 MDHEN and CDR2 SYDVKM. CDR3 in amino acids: CASSATELQETQYF. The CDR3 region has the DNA TGTGCCAGCAGTGCCACAGAGCTACAAGAGACCCAGTACTTC.

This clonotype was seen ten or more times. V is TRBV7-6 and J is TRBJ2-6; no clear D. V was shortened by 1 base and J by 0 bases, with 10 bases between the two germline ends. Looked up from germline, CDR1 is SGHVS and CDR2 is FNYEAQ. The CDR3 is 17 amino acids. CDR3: CASSLEDNFSGANVLTF. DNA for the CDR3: TGTGCCAGCAGCTTAGAAGACAACTTCTCTGGGGCCAACGTCCTGACTTTC.

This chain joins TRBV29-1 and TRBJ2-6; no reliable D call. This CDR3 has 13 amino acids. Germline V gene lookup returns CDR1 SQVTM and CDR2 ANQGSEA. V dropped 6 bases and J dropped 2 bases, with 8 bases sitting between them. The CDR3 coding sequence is TGCAGCGTGACGGTGACTGGGGCCAACGTCCTGACTTTC. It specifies CSVTVTGANVLTF.

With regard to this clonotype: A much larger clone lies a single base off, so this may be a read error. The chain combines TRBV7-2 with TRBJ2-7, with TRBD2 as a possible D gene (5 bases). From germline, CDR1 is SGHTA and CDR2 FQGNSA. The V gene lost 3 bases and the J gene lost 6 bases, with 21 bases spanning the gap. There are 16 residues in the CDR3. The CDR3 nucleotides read TGTGCCAGCAGCTTGGTTTTACGCCCGGGAATCTTCGAGCAGTACTTC. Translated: CASSLVLRPGIFEQYF.

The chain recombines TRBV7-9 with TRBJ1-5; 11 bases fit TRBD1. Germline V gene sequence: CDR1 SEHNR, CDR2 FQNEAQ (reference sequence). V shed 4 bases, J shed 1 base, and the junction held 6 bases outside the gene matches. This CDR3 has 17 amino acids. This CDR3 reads CASSSGTGGQSNQPQHF. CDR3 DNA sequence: TGTGCCAGCAGCTCCGGGACAGGGGGGCAGAGCAATCAGCCCCAGCATTTT. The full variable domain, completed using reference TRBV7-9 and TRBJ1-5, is DTGVSQNPRHKITKRGQNVTFRCDPISEHNRLYWYRQTLGQGPEFLTYFQNEAQLEKSRLLSDRFSAERPKGSFSTLEIQRTEQGDSAMYLCASSSGTGGQSNQPQHFGDGTRLSIL.

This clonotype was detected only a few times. The CDR3 sequence: CASSPGLLGYGYTF. In DNA, the CDR3 is TGTGCCAGCAGCCCGGGTCTTTTGGGCTATGGCTACACCTTC. The chain is built from TRBV28 and TRBJ1-2; no clear D. The CDR3 contains 14 residues. Germline values: CDR1 MDHEN, CDR2 SYDVKM. V gave up 6 bases and J gave up 4 bases, with 15 bases separating them.

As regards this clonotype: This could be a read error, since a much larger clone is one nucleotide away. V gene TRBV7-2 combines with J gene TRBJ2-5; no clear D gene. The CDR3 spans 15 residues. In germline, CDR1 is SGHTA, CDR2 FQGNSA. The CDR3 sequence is CDSSLYVRLQETQYF. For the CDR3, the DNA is TGTGACAGCAGCTTGTACGTACGGCTGCAAGAGACCCAGTACTTC.